These 17 T cell receptor beta chains share one sample of origin, sequenced in a study of blood T cell repertoires in COVID-19. Sequencing was performed with immunoSEQ multiplex PCR; in TCRdb, only in-frame clones are kept and a portion is missing. The profile shows 250,000 to 350,000 clones, 90% of them singletons. Sequencing was done on a sample of peripheral blood. These receptors were collected from a woman in her thirties with COVID-19, enrolled during active disease.

The rearrangement uses TRBV11-2 and TRBJ2-3; TRBD1 aligns across 8 bases. The CDR3 contains 13 residues. Germline-derived CDR1 and CDR2 are SGHAT and FQNNGV. V was pared by 5 bases and J by 5 bases, with 3 bases of the junction left unmatched. CDR3 in DNA: TGTGCCAGCAGCGCCGACAGGGGAGATACGCAGTATTTT. This encodes CASSADRGDTQYF.

This sequence joins TRBV12-3 or TRBV12-4 and TRBJ1-5; D unclear. CDR3 length: 13 residues. Trimming removed 7 bases at V and 1 base at J, with 8 bases between. The CDR3: CASTTGSNQPQHF. The DNA for the CDR3 is TGTGCCAGCACAACGGGAAGCAATCAGCCCCAGCATTTT.

The rearrangement uses TRBV7-8 and TRBJ2-1; unclear D gene. Germline V gene lookup returns CDR1 SGHVS and CDR2 FQNEAQ. Trimming shortened V by 1 base and J by 3 bases, and 7 bases separated the two germline ends. This CDR3 is built from 14 residues. CDR3 residues: CASSLDSYYNEQFF. CDR3 coding DNA: TGTGCCAGCAGCTTAGATAGTTACTACAATGAGCAGTTCTTC.

The rearrangement joins TRBV9 to TRBJ2-5, with 8 bases that match TRBD2. The V gene end was trimmed by 2 bases and the J gene end by 1 base; junction bases not matched to a gene: 10. Germline lookup yields CDR1 SGDLS and CDR2 YYNGEE. The CDR3 totals 17 residues. DNA for the CDR3: TGTGCCAGCAGCGTGGGAATCGGGGGGGGGCCCCAAGAGACCCAGTACTTC. Its translation is CASSVGIGGGPQETQYF. Supplemented by reference TRBV9 and TRBJ2-5, the full variable domain reads DSGVTQTPKHLITATGQRVTLRCSPRSGDLSVYWYQQSLDQGLQFLIQYYNGEERAKGNILERFSAQQFPDLHSELNLSSLELGDSALYFCASSVGIGGGPQETQYFGPGTRLLVL.

The CDR3 loop reads CAWVPRRELDYGYTF. CDR3 DNA sequence: TGTGCCTGGGTCCCCCGGCGGGAGCTCGATTATGGCTACACCTTC. The V gene is TRBV30, the J gene TRBJ1-2; D ambiguous. This CDR3 comprises 15 residues. Germline CDR1 and CDR2: GTSNPN and SVGIG (reference sequence). The V end was cut by 5 bases, the J end by 5 bases, with 21 bases between.

The chain has TRBV2 and TRBJ1-3; D call uncertain. CDR1 is SNHLY and CDR2 is FYNNEI in the germline V gene. This CDR3 contains 14 residues. V was shortened by 3 bases and J by 0 bases, with 6 bases between the two germline ends. This CDR3 reads CASSDNGSGNTIYF. The DNA for the CDR3 is TGTGCCAGCAGTGACAACGGCTCTGGAAACACCATATATTTT.

This clone occurred a few times. The germline gene is not matched at one end of the junction; a read error may be the cause. V and J are TRBV5-1 and TRBJ2-2; D may be TRBD2 (6 bases). Germline loops: CDR1 SGHRS, CDR2 YFSETQ. The CDR3 is made up of 16 amino acids. This CDR3 reads CASRLEEGANTGELFF. The CDR3 DNA reads as TGCGCCAGCAGGTTGGAGGAGGGAGCGAACACCGGGGAGCTGTTTTTT.

V and J are TRBV4-1 and TRBJ2-3, with TRBD2 matching 9 bases. This CDR3 comprises 16 residues. Germline lookup yields CDR1 MGHRA and CDR2 YSYEKL. The V and J ends lost 1 base and 0 bases, in that order; junction bases with no gene match: 2. The CDR3 here is CASSQVAGVSTDTQYF. DNA of the CDR3: TGCGCCAGCAGCCAAGTAGCGGGGGTTAGCACAGATACGCAGTATTTT.

V usage is TRBV3-1 (or the pseudogene TRBV3-2) and J usage is TRBJ2-7; possible D gene TRBD1, 6 bases. The V end lost 4 bases, the J end lost 4 bases, and 17 bases lay between the germline ends. The CDR3 covers 15 residues. CDR1 and CDR2 (germline): LGHDT, YNNKEL (reference sequence). The CDR3 is CASSLGRGARYEQYF. The CDR3 coding sequence is TGTGCCAGCAGCCTAGGCAGGGGAGCCCGATACGAGCAGTACTTC.

The gene calls are TRBV5-6 and TRBJ2-5; 13 bases map to TRBD2. V was clipped by 3 bases and J by 5 bases; unmatched bases: 10. Germline CDR1 and CDR2: SGHDT and YYEEEE. The CDR3 extends over 17 amino acids. In nucleotides, the CDR3 is TGTGCCAGCAGCTCGGGACTAGCGGGGCCCCTTTGGGAGACCCAGTACTTC. The encoded protein is CASSSGLAGPLWETQYF.

Only one count was recorded for this clone. The rearrangement joins TRBV9 to TRBJ2-5; 10 bases line up with TRBD2. Germline V lookup: CDR1 SGDLS, CDR2 YYNGEE. The length of the CDR3 is 15 residues. V lost 0 bases to trimming and J lost 9 bases; unmatched junction nucleotides: 8. This CDR3 reads CASSVGPAGGSPQYF. CDR3 nucleotides: TGTGCCAGCAGCGTAGGGCCAGCGGGAGGGTCGCCCCAGTACTTC.

V and J are TRBV5-4 and TRBJ2-2; TRBD1 matches 7 bases. V lost 2 bases and J lost 0; bases outside the gene matches: 4. Germline V CDR1 and CDR2: SGHNT, YYREEE (reference sequence). The CDR3 is made up of 16 amino acids. CDR3 coding DNA: TGTGCCAGCAGCTTACTGGGACAGCCGAACACCGGGGAGCTGTTTTTT. Encoded protein: CASSLLGQPNTGELFF.

The rearrangement joins TRBV2 to TRBJ1-1; D ambiguous. CDR3 length: 14 amino acids. Germline V gives CDR1 SNHLY, CDR2 FYNNEI. Deletions cut 7 bases from V and 1 base from J, with 13 bases between. The DNA for the CDR3 is TGTGCCAGCACCCGAAGGACTGGGAACACTGAAGCTTTCTTT. This codes for CASTRRTGNTEAFF.

This sequence joins TRBV15 and TRBJ2-1; tentatively, D is TRBD2 (6 bases). CDR1 and CDR2 from the germline V gene are LNHNV and YYDKDF (reference sequence). This CDR3 has 13 amino acids. The V and J ends lost 3 bases and 8 bases respectively, with 11 bases between them. The CDR3 is CATSRGLGDEQFF. CDR3 coding DNA: TGTGCCACCAGCAGGGGACTGGGGGATGAGCAGTTCTTC.

In the case of this clone: The same CDR3 can be traced to other DNA sequences in this sample. The V gene is TRBV6-1, the J gene TRBJ1-5; D is perhaps TRBD1 (6 bases). CDR3 length: 15 residues. V gave up 3 bases and J gave up 4 bases, with 13 bases separating them. Germline V gives CDR1 MNHNS, CDR2 SASEGT. CDR3 protein: CASSEAGGSNQPQHF. The CDR3 DNA is TGTGCCAGCAGTGAGGCGGGGGGCTCAAATCAGCCCCAGCATTTT.

The chain carries TRBV9 and TRBJ2-1; 12 bases are a match to TRBD2. Germline V gene sequence: CDR1 SGDLS, CDR2 YYNGEE. The CDR3 extends over 16 amino acids. After removal of 0 bases from V and 8 bases from J, the junction contained 6 bases not matched to a gene. DNA for the CDR3: TGTGCCAGCAGCGTAGATTCTAGCGGGAGGGCCTATGAGCAGTTCTTC. This encodes CASSVDSSGRAYEQFF. The complete variable domain, with remaining parts taken from reference TRBV9 and TRBJ2-1, reads DSGVTQTPKHLITATGQRVTLRCSPRSGDLSVYWYQQSLDQGLQFLIQYYNGEERAKGNILERFSAQQFPDLHSELNLSSLELGDSALYFCASSVDSSGRAYEQFFGPGTRLTVL.

This clone was observed a few times. The J gene is TRBJ1-1, the V gene TRBV6-5; D is ambiguous. This CDR3 contains 13 residues. V was cut by 2 bases and J by 7 bases, with 11 bases left in between. Germline V lookup: CDR1 MNHEY, CDR2 SVGAGI. The CDR3 DNA reads TGTGCCAGCAGTTACAGGGCCGAGGGTGAAGCTTTCTTT. Amino acid sequence: CASSYRAEGEAFF.